One sample yielded the 16 T cell receptor beta chains listed below, sequenced in a study of blood T cells in healthy people across ages. PCR was performed a second time for roughly 7 to 11 cycles using a sample-barcoded 5' primer and a J-beta primer mix. One entry per CDR3 protein, called by TCRdb with MiXCR from the 5' RACE reads. The table lists under 850,000 distinct CDR3 sequences, 36% of them singletons. Sequencing was done on a sample of blood. These receptors originate from a young man in good health.

The V call is TRBV25-1, the J call TRBJ1-3; possibly TRBD1 for D (6 bases). Germline CDR1 reads MGHDK; CDR2 reads SYGVNS. V lost 4 bases to trimming and J lost 1 base, with 14 bases between them. CDR3 length equals 16 residues. The CDR3 protein is CASSASAGVSGNTIYF. The CDR3, as DNA: TGTGCCAGCAGTGCCAGCGCAGGGGTTTCTGGAAACACCATATATTTT.

The V gene is TRBV5-1, the J gene TRBJ2-5; no reliable D call. Trimming left V 7 bases short and J 5 bases short, with 9 bases between. Germline V lookup: CDR1 SGHRS, CDR2 YFSETQ. CDR3 size: 11 residues. The chain's CDR3 is CASGLSETQYF. The CDR3 bases are TGCGCCAGCGGCCTTTCGGAGACCCAGTACTTC.

This clonotype was seen many times. The gene calls are TRBV12-3 or TRBV12-4 and TRBJ2-1; D is unresolved. V was clipped by 1 base and J by 7 bases, with 8 bases between them. The CDR3 consists of 13 residues. CDR3 sequence: CASSLVPYNEQFF. The CDR3 DNA sequence: TGTGCCAGCAGTTTAGTACCGTATAATGAGCAGTTCTTC.

Comment on this clonotype: The junction departs from germline at one end; a sequencing error may be responsible. J is TRBJ2-5 and V is TRBV27; the D is unclear. The better agreement between TRBJ2-7 and the DNA end casts doubt on the J call. Germline V gene data show CDR1 as MNHEY and CDR2 as SMNVEV (reference sequence). CDR3 length: 13 amino acids. As DNA, the CDR3 is TGTGCCCGCAGTTTTGGGAACCCCTACGAGCAGTACTTC. Translating gives CARSFGNPYEQYF.

This clonotype was seen repeatedly, ten times or more. This chain links TRBV21-1 with TRBJ2-3. TRBV21-1 is labeled a pseudogene. The length of the CDR3 is 14 residues. In DNA form, the CDR3 reads TGTGCCAGCAGCGGGAATTCCCTCACAGATACGCAGTATTTT. Protein: CASSGNSLTDTQYF.

With respect to this clonotype: A read error may explain this, as a much larger clone is one base away. The rearrangement joins TRBV20-1 to TRBJ2-1, with D possibly being TRBD1 (6 bases). The CDR3 sequence is 14 residues long. The germline CDR1 and CDR2 sequences are DFQATT and SNEGSKA (reference sequence). CDR3 protein: CSTRTQGWANEQFF. CDR3 coding DNA: TGCAGTACTAGAACGCAGGGGTGGGCCAATGAGCAGTTCTTC.

V is TRBV20-1 and J is TRBJ2-3; D is unclear. CDR3 length: 14 amino acids. Trimming took 3 bases from V and 2 from J, leaving 12 bases between them. Germline V gene lookup returns CDR1 DFQATT and CDR2 SNEGSKA (reference sequence). CDR3 protein: CSASSDQLTDTQYF. The DNA of the CDR3 is TGCAGTGCTAGTTCAGACCAGCTCACAGATACGCAGTATTTT.

The count of this clonotype is one. The genes are TRBV27 and TRBJ2-3; D uncertain. The CDR3 has 15 amino acids. The germline gives CDR1 MNHEY, CDR2 SMNVEV (reference sequence). Trimming pared 3 bases from V and 0 bases from J, leaving 10 bases between. This CDR3 is CASSFMGPSTDTQYF. The CDR3 coding sequence is TGTGCCAGCAGTTTTATGGGTCCTAGCACAGATACGCAGTATTTT.

The rearrangement uses TRBV28 and TRBJ2-5; D is possibly TRBD2 (5 bases). Trimming pared 4 bases from V and 11 bases from J, leaving 14 bases between. From germline, CDR1 is MDHEN and CDR2 SYDVKM. This CDR3 contains 12 residues. CDR3 protein: CASSSVGWEQYF. The DNA for the CDR3 is TGTGCCAGCAGTTCTGTGGGATGGGAGCAGTACTTC.

J is TRBJ2-7 and V is TRBV20-1, with D unclear. The CDR3 totals 13 residues. V lost 3 bases, J lost 6 bases, and 15 bases lay in between. Looked up from germline, CDR1 is DFQATT and CDR2 is SNEGSKA (reference sequence). In nucleotides, the CDR3 is TGCAGTGCTAGTACCGTCCGGGCTGGCGAGCAGTACTTC. Translating it yields CSASTVRAGEQYF.

This rearrangement joins TRBV13 to TRBJ2-3, with 9 bases matching TRBD1. Trimming cost V 3 bases and J 3 bases; bases outside gene matches: 4. The CDR3 consists of 15 residues. Germline CDR1 and CDR2: PRHDT and FYEKMQ (reference sequence). This chain's CDR3 is CASSFGDRETDTQYF. The CDR3 DNA follows: TGTGCCAGCAGCTTTGGGGACAGGGAAACAGATACGCAGTATTTT.

The genes are TRBV14 and TRBJ2-3, with D tentatively TRBD1 (5 bases). Germline assignment: CDR1 SGHDN and CDR2 FVKESK. V was trimmed by 4 bases and J by 4 bases, leaving 15 bases between them. The CDR3 runs to 15 residues. CDR3 residues: CASSRFQGPADTQYF. Written as DNA, the CDR3 is TGTGCCAGCAGCCGTTTTCAGGGTCCCGCAGATACGCAGTATTTT.

Comment on this clonotype: This sequence may be a read error, since a much larger clone differs from it by one base. This chain uses TRBV12-3 or TRBV12-4 with TRBJ2-1; TRBD2 aligns across 14 bases. Trimming removed 7 bases from V and 8 bases from J; junction bases left unmatched: 13. CDR3 length: 17 residues. CDR3 residues: CASKGRTSGGLIDEQFF. CDR3 bases: TGTGCCAGCAAGGGTAGGACTAGCGGGGGGTTAATAGATGAGCAGTTCTTC.

The chain joins TRBV5-1 to TRBJ2-1; 15 bases align to TRBD2. After removal of 4 bases from V and 5 bases from J, the junction contained 13 bases not matched to a gene. Per germline, CDR1 SGHRS and CDR2 YFSETQ. This CDR3 is 19 amino acids long. The CDR3 nucleotides are TGCGCCAGCAGCGGCGGACTAGCGGGGGGGCTTGTACGGGACAATGAGCAGTTCTTC. Its translation is CASSGGLAGGLVRDNEQFF.

There are many counts of this clonotype. The chain carries TRBV15 and TRBJ1-6, with 7 positions matching TRBD1. V gave up 4 bases and J gave up 4 bases; unmatched junction bases: 10. This CDR3 is 17 amino acids long. CDR1 LNHNV and CDR2 YYDKDF come from the germline V gene (reference sequence). Written as DNA, the CDR3 is TGTGCCACCAGCATCTTTGGACAGGCGACTTATAATTCACCCCTCCACTTT. Translation gives CATSIFGQATYNSPLHF.

In DNA form, the CDR3 reads TGTGCCAGCAGTCCTAGCGGGGGGGGCTCCTACAATGAGCAGTTCTTC. It translates to CASSPSGGGSYNEQFF. The rearrangement uses TRBV6-4 and TRBJ2-1, with 12 positions matching TRBD2. This CDR3 contains 16 residues. Trimming cost V 5 bases and J 0 bases; bases outside gene matches: 2. The germline V gene has CDR1 MRHNA and CDR2 SNTAGT.